The 17 T cell receptor beta chains below were found in one sample sequenced in a study of human T cells and chemical hapten exposure (dated by TCRdb to the early 2020s). Read against the paper, the sample's time point label means: patch test 2, 6 weeks after DPC sensitization. The intended sense of this specimen's treatment or condition label: therapeutic diphenylcyclopropenone sensitization with weekly scalp DPC. Libraries were constructed by RACE. For sequencing, a NextSeq 500 was employed. The public reads were quality trimmed at Q25 with fastp and then assembled into clones with MiXCR by TCRdb, keeping productive beta chains. Records with the same CDR3 protein are collapsed into one entry carrying the most frequent genes and DNA. Present in this sample are roughly 380,000 distinct CDR3 sequences, roughly 6.3% of which were seen just once. The ten largest clones take up about 5% of the sample.

The sequenced sample was whole blood, obtained in connection with sensitization to the hapten diphenylcyclopropenone (DPC). The receptors come from a woman aged 18 to 35 with alopecia areata. Some clones in this sample may be carry-over from other donors' samples.

This clonotype was counted only a few times. The chain employs TRBV7-9 and TRBJ2-7; D gene ambiguous. CDR1 and CDR2 (germline): SEHNR, FQNEAQ (reference sequence). The CDR3 has 13 residues. The V end was cut by 5 bases, the J end by 5 bases, with 13 bases between. The CDR3 DNA is TGTGCCAGCAGCCATGAACTGACCCACGAGCAGTACTTC. Translated: CASSHELTHEQYF.

This clonotype was counted between two and nine times. The chain carries TRBV3-1 and TRBJ2-3; 11 nucleotides line up with TRBD2. The CDR3 is 16 residues long. CDR1 and CDR2 from the germline V gene are LGHDT and YNNKEL (reference sequence). Trimming removed 4 bases from V and 6 bases from J; junction bases left unmatched: 9. The CDR3 bases are TGTGCCAGCAGCCCCGACGAACTAGCGGGGGCCGATACGCAGTATTTT. Amino acid sequence: CASSPDELAGADTQYF.

The genes are TRBV10-3 and TRBJ1-6, with D perhaps matching TRBD1 (5 bases). V was cut by 4 bases and J by 5 bases, with 6 bases left in between. Per germline, CDR1 ENHRY and CDR2 SYGVKD. The CDR3 has 13 residues. CDR3 residues: CAISGGNNSPLHF. The CDR3 region has the DNA TGTGCCATCAGTGGGGGGAATAATTCACCCCTCCACTTT.

This clonotype was picked up many times. The rearrangement links TRBV12-3 or TRBV12-4 to TRBJ1-3; perhaps TRBD1 as D (5 bases). The V end was cut by 3 bases, the J end by 0 bases, with 12 bases between. The CDR3 totals 16 residues. This CDR3 is CASSFGPGSSGNTIYF. CDR3 DNA: TGTGCCAGCAGTTTTGGTCCAGGGAGCTCTGGAAACACCATATATTTT.

This clonotype was seen at least ten times. This chain connects TRBV6-5 to TRBJ1-2, with D unresolved. Trimming took 2 bases from V and 2 from J, leaving 6 bases between them. The CDR3 totals 13 residues. CDR1 and CDR2 from the germline V gene are MNHEY and SVGAGI. CDR3 protein: CASSYDRNYGYTF. The DNA of the CDR3 is TGTGCCAGCAGTTACGACCGGAACTATGGCTACACCTTC.

This clonotype has a count of ten or more. This chain connects TRBV7-9 to TRBJ1-6; D might be TRBD1 (6 bases). Looked up from germline, CDR1 is SEHNR and CDR2 is FQNEAQ (reference sequence). The CDR3 covers 14 residues. With 2 bases removed from V and 6 bases from J, the gap between germline ends came to 8 bases. CDR3 residues: CASSLKDSNSPLHF. The CDR3 region has the DNA TGTGCCAGCAGCTTAAAGGACAGTAATTCACCCCTCCACTTT.

The genes are TRBV5-1 and TRBJ2-4; D unclear. The CDR3 runs 14 residues. Per the germline V gene, CDR1 is SGHRS and CDR2 is YFSETQ. The V end lost 0 bases, the J end lost 4 bases, and 8 bases lay between the germline ends. Here the CDR3 reads CASSLEVRKNIQYF. CDR3 DNA: TGCGCCAGCAGCTTGGAGGTCAGGAAAAACATTCAGTACTTC.

The rearrangement joins TRBV28 to TRBJ2-1; no firm D call. CDR1 MDHEN and CDR2 SYDVKM come from the germline V gene. The V and J ends lost 5 bases and 5 bases respectively, with 13 bases between them. This CDR3 comprises 14 residues. CDR3 coding DNA: TGTGCCAGCAGTCTCCTCGCAGTGGACAATGAGCAGTTCTTC. It yields the protein CASSLLAVDNEQFF. The full variable domain, its missing parts supplied by reference TRBV28 and TRBJ2-1, is DVKVTQSSRYLVKRTGEKVFLECVQDMDHENMFWYRQDPGLGLRLIYFSYDVKMKEKGDIPEGYSVSREKKERFSLILESASTNQTSMYLCASSLLAVDNEQFFGPGTRLTVL.

The chain employs TRBV7-9 and TRBJ1-4, with 10 bases fitting TRBD1. Trimming took 5 bases from V and 7 from J; bases not matched to a gene: 7. Germline V gene lookup returns CDR1 SEHNR and CDR2 FQNEAQ (reference sequence). The CDR3 consists of 15 residues. For the CDR3, the DNA is TGTGCCAGCAGCGACAGGGGGCGAGAGGGTGAAAAACTGTTTTTT. It specifies CASSDRGREGEKLFF.

The chain carries TRBV9 and TRBJ1-1; perhaps TRBD1 as D (6 bases). With 4 bases removed from V and 3 bases from J, the gap between germline ends came to 19 bases. CDR3 length: 16 residues. Germline V gene lookup returns CDR1 SGDLS and CDR2 YYNGEE. The DNA for the CDR3 is TGTGCCAGCAGCCGCAGGGGACCCCTAGGGTACACTGAAGCTTTCTTT. It encodes CASSRRGPLGYTEAFF. The variable domain in full, with the rest retrieved from reference TRBV9 and TRBJ1-1, is DSGVTQTPKHLITATGQRVTLRCSPRSGDLSVYWYQQSLDQGLQFLIQYYNGEERAKGNILERFSAQQFPDLHSELNLSSLELGDSALYFCASSRRGPLGYTEAFFGQGTRLTVV.

This clonotype was recorded at least ten times. This chain joins TRBV27 and TRBJ2-7, with D perhaps TRBD1 or TRBD2 (6 bases each). Germline V CDR1 and CDR2: MNHEY, SMNVEV (reference sequence). This CDR3 has 12 amino acids. Trimming stripped 6 bases from V and 5 bases from J, with 11 bases between. CDR3 bases: TGTGCCAGCAGAGGGGGGATCGACGAGCAGTACTTC. Encoded protein: CASRGGIDEQYF.

This clonotype was recorded a few times. V gene TRBV28 combines with J gene TRBJ2-7; 8 bases match TRBD1. The CDR3 has 20 amino acids. Germline loops: CDR1 MDHEN, CDR2 SYDVKM. Trimming removed 2 bases from V and 4 bases from J; junction bases left unmatched: 22. This chain's CDR3 is CASSLSLRGAPGTGFYEQYF. CDR3 nucleotides: TGTGCCAGCAGTTTAAGTCTTAGGGGAGCACCCGGGACAGGTTTTTACGAGCAGTACTTC.

This clonotype was seen repeatedly, ten times or more. The chain joins TRBV10-3 to TRBJ2-3; 7 bases line up with TRBD2. Germline V lookup: CDR1 ENHRY, CDR2 SYGVKD. The CDR3 runs 18 residues. Losses at the gene ends were 0 bases for V and 1 base for J; bases not matched to a gene: 10. CDR3: CAISESPTRGWGTDTQYF. For the CDR3, the DNA is TGTGCCATCAGTGAGTCGCCGACGCGGGGGTGGGGCACAGATACGCAGTATTTT.

This clonotype was counted between two and nine times. The chain uses TRBV6-2 or TRBV6-3 and TRBJ2-7; D not certain. This CDR3 has 12 amino acids. In germline, CDR1 is MNHEY, CDR2 SVGEGT. Trimming left V 6 bases short and J 7 bases short, with 13 bases between. The CDR3 reads CASSPVGLEQYF. CDR3 nucleotides: TGTGCCAGCAGCCCCGTTGGGCTAGAGCAGTACTTC.

This rearrangement joins TRBV6-4 to TRBJ2-3, with 10 bases lining up with TRBD2. Germline trimming cut 3 bases from V and 4 bases from J; bases unmatched to any gene: 4. The CDR3 is 15 amino acids. The germline V gene encodes CDR1 MRHNA and CDR2 SNTAGT. This CDR3 reads CASSERLAGADTQYF. CDR3 sequence (DNA): TGTGCCAGCAGTGAAAGGCTAGCGGGGGCAGATACGCAGTATTTT.

This clonotype showed up many times. The CDR3 region is CASSVLLINYGYTF. Written as DNA, the CDR3 is TGTGCCAGCAGTGTTCTACTGATAAACTATGGCTACACCTTC. The chain recombines TRBV2 with TRBJ1-2; D is unresolved. This CDR3 comprises 14 residues. V was trimmed by 4 bases and J by 2 bases, leaving 11 bases between them. Germline-derived CDR1 and CDR2 are SNHLY and FYNNEI.

This clonotype was detected a few times. V usage is TRBV12-3 or TRBV12-4 and J usage is TRBJ2-7; weak D call: TRBD1 (6 bases). Trimming stripped 0 bases from V and 2 bases from J, with 20 bases between. This CDR3 has 18 amino acids. This CDR3 is CASSLALASDRTPYEQYF. DNA of the CDR3: TGTGCCAGCAGTTTAGCCCTCGCTTCTGACAGGACTCCCTACGAGCAGTACTTC.